The present TCR beta chain was sequenced within a study of blood T cell repertoires in COVID-19. CDR1 SNHLY and CDR2 FYNNEI come from the germline V gene. With 4 bases clipped from V and 6 bases from J, the junction kept 20 bases outside the gene matches. The CDR3 runs 19 residues. The count of this clone is one. This table comes from immunoSEQ multiplex PCR, and its TCRdb copy is limited to in-frame clones, with some not included. Here the sample spans 75,000 to 85,000 clones, roughly four fifths being singletons. Sequenced sample: peripheral blood. The sequence came from a human donor in a cohort sampled during active COVID-19. The chain uses TRBV2 and TRBJ2-2; the match to TRBD2 covers 7 bases. CDR3 protein: CASSVPAGKGGKGAGELFF. The CDR3 nucleotides are TGTGCCAGCAGTGTGCCAGCGGGGAAGGGAGGCAAGGGTGCCGGGGAGCTGTTTTTT.